Listed here is a single T cell receptor beta chain. Antigen specificity is unknown. A clone one base away is much larger, so this may be a read error. This entry comes from a study of CD8+CD57+ T cells in acquired aplastic anemia. About the research overall: The mean DNA yield obtained from sorted CD4+ and CD8+ cells came to around 3 ug.

Profiling that covered TCR beta VDJ and CDR3 relied on genomic DNA as its template. TCRdb reanalysed the reads using MiXCR and keeps one entry per CDR3 protein. The sample has about 150,000 distinct CDR3 sequences, more than 45% seen once; the top ten hold roughly 3.2%. Study-level results: Between patients and controls, CD8+ Simpson's diversity did not vary significantly.

The patients chosen for sequencing had shown expansion of CD8+CD57+ cells (detected by flow cytometry). A severe acquired aplastic anemia diagnosis applied to all patients. The receptor was derived from a human donor with aplastic anemia. The source material was sorted CD4+, CD8+, or CD8+CD57+ T cells (not recorded which) from PBMCs.

CDR3 amino acids: CASSRWTVSGQPQHF. CDR3 in DNA: TGCGCCAGCAGCCGATGGACAGTTTCAGGTCAGCCCCAGCATTTT. The chain combines TRBV4-3 with TRBJ1-5; TRBD1 might be the D (6 bases). Germline V gene lookup returns CDR1 LGHNA and CDR2 YSLEER. V lost 4 bases, J lost 6 bases, and 16 bases lay in between. CDR3 length: 15 amino acids.